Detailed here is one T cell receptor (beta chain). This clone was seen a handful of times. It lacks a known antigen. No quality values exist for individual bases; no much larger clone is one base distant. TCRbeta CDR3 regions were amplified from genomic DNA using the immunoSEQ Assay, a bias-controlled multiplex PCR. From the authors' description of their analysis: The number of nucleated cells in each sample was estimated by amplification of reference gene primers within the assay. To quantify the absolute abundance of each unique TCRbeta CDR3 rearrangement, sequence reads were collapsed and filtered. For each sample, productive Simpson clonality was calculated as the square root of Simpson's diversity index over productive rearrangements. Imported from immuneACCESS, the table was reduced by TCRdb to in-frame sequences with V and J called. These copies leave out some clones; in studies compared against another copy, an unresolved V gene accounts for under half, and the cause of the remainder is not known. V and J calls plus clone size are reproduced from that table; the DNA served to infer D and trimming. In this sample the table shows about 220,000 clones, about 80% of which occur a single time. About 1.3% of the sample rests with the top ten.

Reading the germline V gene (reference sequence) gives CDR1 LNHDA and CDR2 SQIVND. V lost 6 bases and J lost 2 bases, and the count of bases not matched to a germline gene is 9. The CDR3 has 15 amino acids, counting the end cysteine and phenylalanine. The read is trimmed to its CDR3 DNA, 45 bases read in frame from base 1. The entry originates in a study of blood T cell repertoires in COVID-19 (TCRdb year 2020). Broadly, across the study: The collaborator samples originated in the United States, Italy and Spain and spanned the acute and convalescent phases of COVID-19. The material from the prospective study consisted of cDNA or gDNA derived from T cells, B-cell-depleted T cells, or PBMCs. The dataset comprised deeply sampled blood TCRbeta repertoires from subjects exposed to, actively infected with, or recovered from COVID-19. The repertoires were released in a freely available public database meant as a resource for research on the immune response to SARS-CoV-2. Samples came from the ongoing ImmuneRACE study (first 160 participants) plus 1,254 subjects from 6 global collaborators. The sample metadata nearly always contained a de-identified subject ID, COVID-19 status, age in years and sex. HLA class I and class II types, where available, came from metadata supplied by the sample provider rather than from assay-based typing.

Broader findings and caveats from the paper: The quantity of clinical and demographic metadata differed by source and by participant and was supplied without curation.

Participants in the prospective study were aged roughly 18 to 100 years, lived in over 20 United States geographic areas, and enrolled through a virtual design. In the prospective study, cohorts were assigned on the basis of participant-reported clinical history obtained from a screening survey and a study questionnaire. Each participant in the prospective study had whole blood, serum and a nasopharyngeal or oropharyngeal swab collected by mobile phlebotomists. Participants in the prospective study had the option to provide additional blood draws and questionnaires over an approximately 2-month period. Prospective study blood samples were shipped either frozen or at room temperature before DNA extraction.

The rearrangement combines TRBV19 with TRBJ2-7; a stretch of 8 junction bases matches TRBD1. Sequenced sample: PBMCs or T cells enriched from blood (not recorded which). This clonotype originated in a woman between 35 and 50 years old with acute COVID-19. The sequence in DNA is TGTGCCAGTAGGCCGGACAGGGCCCCAGCCTACGAGCAGTACTTC. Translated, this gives CASRPDRAPAYEQYF.